What follows are 15 T cell receptor beta chains derived from one specimen sequenced in a study of cytomegalovirus exposure and HLA in healthy donors (dated 2017 in TCRdb). The method was the immunoSEQ multiplex PCR assay. The multiplex PCR relied on a mix of 60 forward primers for TCR Vbeta segments and 13 reverse primers for TCR Jbeta segments. The table comes from immuneACCESS by way of TCRdb, which keeps in-frame sequences with V and J called. Part of the clones is missing from these tables; in studies checked, under half for an unresolved V gene and the rest for unknown reasons. The sample table lists about 200,000 clones, approximately 79% of them with a count of one. In total, the top ten clones hold 1.5% to 2% of the sample. The specimen sequenced was PBMCs. The receptors derive from a man aged 45-65 years in good health and CMV-seronegative.

The chain joins TRBV5-1 to TRBJ2-1, with D possibly matching TRBD2 (5 bases). This CDR3 is built from 14 residues. Germline-derived CDR1 and CDR2 are SGHRS and YFSETQ. Deletions cut 4 bases from V and 2 bases from J, with 10 bases between. This CDR3 is CASSRGGAYNEQFF. The CDR3 nucleotides are TGCGCCAGCAGCCGAGGAGGTGCCTACAATGAGCAGTTCTTC.

The V call is TRBV5-1, the J call TRBJ2-4, with 7 bases aligning to TRBD1. Germline lookup yields CDR1 SGHRS and CDR2 YFSETQ. This CDR3 spans 13 amino acids. The V and J ends lost 0 bases and 6 bases, in that order; junction bases with no gene match: 0. The CDR3 spells CASSLDRGNIQYF. The CDR3 DNA is TGCGCCAGCAGCTTGGACAGGGGAAACATTCAGTACTTC.

The J gene is TRBJ2-7, the V gene TRBV5-1, with D perhaps matching TRBD1 (6 bases). CDR3 size: 12 residues. Germline V lookup: CDR1 SGHRS, CDR2 YFSETQ. The V end lost 2 bases, the J end lost 4 bases, and 7 bases lay between the germline ends. The CDR3 spells CASSLQGYEQYF. The CDR3 DNA follows: TGCGCCAGCAGCTTACAGGGTTACGAGCAGTACTTC.

The rearrangement links TRBV4-1 to TRBJ2-2, with TRBD2 matching over 9 bases. From germline, CDR1 is MGHRA and CDR2 YSYEKL. After removal of 4 bases from V and 1 base from J, the junction contained 1 base not matched to a gene. The CDR3 is 15 amino acids. The CDR3 protein is CASSLSGRNTGELFF. In DNA, the CDR3 is TGCGCCAGCAGCCTTAGCGGGAGGAACACCGGGGAGCTGTTTTTT.

J is TRBJ2-7 and V is TRBV14, with 9 bases lining up with TRBD2. With V trimmed by 0 bases and J by 3 bases, 6 bases remained unmatched. The CDR3 sequence is 16 residues long. Germline lookup yields CDR1 SGHDN and CDR2 FVKESK. The DNA of the CDR3 is TGTGCCAGCAGCCAAGAAATGCTAGCGGGGCTCTACGAGCAGTACTTC. Its protein product is CASSQEMLAGLYEQYF.

The CDR3, as DNA: TGTGCCAGCAGTGACCGGACAGCCCCTTATTTTAACTATGGCTACACCTTC. Protein product: CASSDRTAPYFNYGYTF. The gene calls are TRBV6-1 and TRBJ1-2, with a weak D call TRBD1 (6 bases). CDR3 length: 17 amino acids. The V end was cut by 3 bases, the J end by 1 base, with 18 bases between. Germline CDR1 reads MNHNS; CDR2 reads SASEGT.

The V call is TRBV6-5, the J call TRBJ1-2; no clear D gene. Trimming took 2 bases from V and 2 from J, leaving 6 bases between them. The CDR3 is 13 amino acids. Germline V gene lookup returns CDR1 MNHEY and CDR2 SVGAGI. CDR3 DNA sequence: TGTGCCAGCAGTTACAGCAGGAACTATGGCTACACCTTC. It is translated as CASSYSRNYGYTF.

The chain uses TRBV28 and TRBJ2-7, with 9 nucleotides matching TRBD1. Germline trimming cut 6 bases from V and 0 bases from J; bases unmatched to any gene: 9. The CDR3 covers 16 residues. Germline V gene sequence: CDR1 MDHEN, CDR2 SYDVKM. The CDR3 DNA follows: TGTGCCAGCAGCCACCTAGGACAGGGGATCTCCTACGAGCAGTACTTC. Translation gives CASSHLGQGISYEQYF.

A remark on this clone: Other DNA sequences in the sample encode the same CDR3. J is TRBJ2-7 and V is TRBV5-1, with D possibly TRBD2 on 6 matching bases. The CDR3 totals 17 residues. The germline CDR1 and CDR2 sequences are SGHRS and YFSETQ. Trimming took off 5 bases at V and 6 bases at J, with 27 bases between the two ends. CDR3 coding DNA: TGCGCCAGCAGTCCCCAAATAACGACTTTAGCCGGGGGCGAGCAGTACTTC. It encodes CASSPQITTLAGGEQYF.

This sequence joins TRBV27 and TRBJ2-7; D uncertain. The germline gives CDR1 MNHEY, CDR2 SMNVEV (reference sequence). V was shortened by 0 bases and J by 2 bases, with 11 bases between the two germline ends. The CDR3 contains 15 residues. The chain's CDR3 is CASSLSVKPAYEQYF. CDR3 sequence (DNA): TGTGCCAGCAGTTTATCGGTGAAGCCCGCCTACGAGCAGTACTTC.

In its sample, this clone was seen a few times. DNA of the CDR3: TGTGCCAGCAGTTTGGGGGGGTTCGCTACCAATGGCTACACCTTC. As protein: CASSLGGFATNGYTF. The rearrangement joins TRBV28 to TRBJ1-2, with D possibly TRBD1 on 5 matching bases. V gave up 3 bases and J gave up 6 bases, with 17 bases separating them. The CDR3 contains 15 residues. Looked up from germline, CDR1 is MDHEN and CDR2 is SYDVKM.

This clone was counted between two and nine times. The chain is built from TRBV2 and TRBJ2-3; possibly TRBD2 for D (7 bases). This CDR3 comprises 14 residues. Germline CDR1 is SNHLY and CDR2 is FYNNEI. The ends were cut back, 10 bases at V and 3 bases at J, with 17 bases in the middle. The CDR3 DNA reads TGTGCCACTGAGGGGGGCGGGAGAACAGATACGCAGTATTTT. Its translation: CATEGGGRTDTQYF.

This rearrangement joins TRBV9 to TRBJ2-5; TRBD2 matches at 7 bases. Losses at the gene ends were 2 bases for V and 0 bases for J; bases not matched to a gene: 1. Germline V gene sequence: CDR1 SGDLS, CDR2 YYNGEE. The CDR3 is 14 amino acids. The CDR3 DNA reads TGTGCCAGCAGCGTTACTAGCGACCAAGAGACCCAGTACTTC. Protein sequence: CASSVTSDQETQYF.

This chain connects TRBV2 to TRBJ1-1; maybe TRBD1 (5 bases). Trimming pared 5 bases from V and 0 bases from J, leaving 7 bases between. Per the germline V gene, CDR1 is SNHLY and CDR2 is FYNNEI. The CDR3 loop spans 13 amino acids. In nucleotides, the CDR3 is TGTGCCAGCAGTCAGACAGTGAACACTGAAGCTTTCTTT. It is translated as CASSQTVNTEAFF.

This CDR3 reads CAWNPGGAGGKNEQFF. CDR3 bases: TGTGCCTGGAACCCTGGGGGGGCGGGAGGGAAGAATGAGCAGTTCTTC. The chain joins TRBV30 to TRBJ2-1, with 9 bases identical to TRBD2. Germline values: CDR1 GTSNPN, CDR2 SVGIG (reference sequence). This CDR3 comprises 16 residues. Trimming at V came to 4 bases and at J to 7 bases, leaving 14 bases not matched to a gene.